Shown below are 5 T cell receptor beta chains from a single sample sequenced in a study of shared clonotypes between healthy human individuals. Here immunoSEQ multiplex PCR was the method, and the copy in TCRdb shows in-frame clones only, minus some. Of about 690,000 clones in the sample, about nine tenths are singletons; the top ten hold about a third. The sequencing sample was made of memory CD8+ T cells from PBMCs. Subset specified: CD45RO+ cells pooled with CCR7-negative TemRA cells. The receptor set was obtained from a man aged 18 to 29 in good health. Some clones in this sample may be carry-over from other donors' samples.

CDR3 protein: CASSLRGGVHYYGYTF. In nucleotides, the CDR3 is TGTGCCAGCAGCCTTAGAGGGGGGGTCCACTACTATGGCTACACCTTC. The chain joins TRBV11-2 to TRBJ1-2; possibly TRBD1 for D (6 bases). The CDR3 runs 16 residues. Germline values: CDR1 SGHAT, CDR2 FQNNGV. The germline V and J ends were trimmed by 5 bases and 3 bases, with 19 bases remaining between them.

The gene calls are TRBV10-2 and TRBJ2-7, with D possibly TRBD2 on 6 matching bases. The germline V gene encodes CDR1 WSHSY and CDR2 SAAADI. This CDR3 has 13 residues. Trimming removed 5 bases at V and 0 bases at J, with 8 bases between. The CDR3 DNA follows: TGCGCCAGCAGTTTCGGGAGCTCCTACGAGCAGTACTTC. Translated, it gives CASSFGSSYEQYF.

This rearrangement joins TRBV27 to TRBJ2-2, with 8 bases fitting TRBD1. Looked up from germline, CDR1 is MNHEY and CDR2 is SMNVEV (reference sequence). Trimming took 2 bases from V and 2 from J; bases not matched to a gene: 7. The CDR3 totals 17 residues. The DNA for the CDR3 is TGTGCCAGCAGTTTACTACCGACAGGGGTTAACACCGGGGAGCTGTTTTTT. Amino acid sequence: CASSLLPTGVNTGELFF.

The chain has TRBV2 and TRBJ2-1; TRBD2 is a possible D gene (6 bases). Germline values: CDR1 SNHLY, CDR2 FYNNEI. This CDR3 has 14 amino acids. Trimming cost V 11 bases and J 3 bases, with 17 bases left between them. The CDR3 DNA reads TGTGCCGGGGGACCGGGAGAAGGCTACAATGAGCAGTTCTTC. Protein product: CAGGPGEGYNEQFF. The variable domain in full, with the rest retrieved from reference TRBV2 and TRBJ2-1, is EPEVTQTPSHQVTQMGQEVILRCVPISNHLYFYWYRQILGQKVEFLVSFYNNEISEKSEIFDDQFSVERPDGSNFTLKIRSTKLEDSAMYFCAGGPGEGYNEQFFGPGTRLTVL.

Concerning this clone: This may come from a read error, since a much larger clone is one base off. The chain recombines TRBV7-9 with TRBJ2-2; no definite D call. The CDR3 spans 10 residues. Germline CDR1 SEHNR, CDR2 FQNEAQ (reference sequence). Trimming pared 4 bases from V and 6 bases from J, leaving 0 bases between. This CDR3 reads CASSSGELFF. CDR3 DNA: TGTGCCAGCAGCTCCGGGGAGCTGTTTTTT.